This TCR beta chain was identified during a study of shared clonotypes between healthy human individuals. CDR1 LGHNA and CDR2 YNFKEQ come from the germline V gene. V trimming: 1 base; J trimming: 3 bases; junction bases outside the gene matches: 13. The CDR3 has 19 residues. Original processing methods: ImmunoSEQ supplied junction-only sequences lacking quality scores, so filtering was different. Clones were read by immunoSEQ multiplex PCR, and TCRdb kept only the in-frame ones, dropping some. The V and J calls and clone size come from that table; D and trimming were worked out from the DNA. The sample holds a few million clones, less than 95% seen once.

This receptor was taken from a man younger than 35 in good health. Some clones in this sample may be carry-over from other donors' samples. V is TRBV4-2 and J is TRBJ2-1; 9 bases line up with TRBD2. The sample taken for sequencing was naive CD4+ T cells from PBMCs. Documented subset: CD45RA+ positively selected. The CDR3 loop reads CASSQVGLAGNGDYNEQFF. The CDR3 nucleotides are TGTGCCAGCAGCCAAGTCGGGCTAGCGGGAAACGGAGACTACAATGAGCAGTTCTTC.